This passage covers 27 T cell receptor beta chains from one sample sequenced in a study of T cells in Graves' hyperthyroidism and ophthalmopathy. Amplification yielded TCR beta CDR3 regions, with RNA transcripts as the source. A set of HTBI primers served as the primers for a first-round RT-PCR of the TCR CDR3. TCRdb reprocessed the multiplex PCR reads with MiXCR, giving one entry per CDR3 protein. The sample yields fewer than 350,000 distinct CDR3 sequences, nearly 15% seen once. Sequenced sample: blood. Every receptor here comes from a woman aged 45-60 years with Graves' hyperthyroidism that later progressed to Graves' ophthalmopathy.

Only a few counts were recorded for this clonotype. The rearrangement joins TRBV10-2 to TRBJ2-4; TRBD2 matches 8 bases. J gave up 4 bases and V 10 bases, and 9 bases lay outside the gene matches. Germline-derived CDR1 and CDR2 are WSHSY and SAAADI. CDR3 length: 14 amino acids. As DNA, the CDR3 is TGCGCCACCTCGGGGGCTAGCGGGAAAAACATTCAGTACTTC. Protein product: CATSGASGKNIQYF.

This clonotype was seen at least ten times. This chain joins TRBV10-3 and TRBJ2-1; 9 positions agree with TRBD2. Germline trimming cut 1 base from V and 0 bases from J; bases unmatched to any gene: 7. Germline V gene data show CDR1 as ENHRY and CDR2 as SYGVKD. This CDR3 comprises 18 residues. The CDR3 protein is CAISEFLAGISSYNEQFF. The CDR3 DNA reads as TGTGCCATCAGTGAGTTCCTAGCGGGGATTAGCTCCTACAATGAGCAGTTCTTC.

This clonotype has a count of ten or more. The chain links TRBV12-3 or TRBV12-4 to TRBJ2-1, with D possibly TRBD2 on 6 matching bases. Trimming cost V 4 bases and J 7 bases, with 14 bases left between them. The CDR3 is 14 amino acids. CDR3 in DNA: TGTGCCAGCAGTTGGTCGGGAGAGGTTAATGAGCAGTTCTTC. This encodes CASSWSGEVNEQFF.

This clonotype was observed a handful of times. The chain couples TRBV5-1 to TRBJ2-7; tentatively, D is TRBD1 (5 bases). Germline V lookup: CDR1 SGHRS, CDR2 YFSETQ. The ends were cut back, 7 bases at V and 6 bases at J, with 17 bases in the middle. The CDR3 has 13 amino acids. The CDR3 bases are TGCGCCAGCTTCCAAACGCAGGGCAGCGAGCAGTACTTC. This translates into CASFQTQGSEQYF.

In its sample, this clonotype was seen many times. The CDR3 sequence: CASSQKHPDTGETQYF. CDR3 nucleotide sequence: TGTGCCAGCAGCCAAAAACACCCGGACACGGGAGAGACCCAGTACTTC. The rearrangement joins TRBV6-2 or TRBV6-3 to TRBJ2-5, with D possibly being TRBD1 (5 bases). The CDR3 covers 16 residues. Germline-derived CDR1 and CDR2 are MNHEY and SVGEGT. V shed 6 bases and J shed 4 bases, with 21 bases lying between them.

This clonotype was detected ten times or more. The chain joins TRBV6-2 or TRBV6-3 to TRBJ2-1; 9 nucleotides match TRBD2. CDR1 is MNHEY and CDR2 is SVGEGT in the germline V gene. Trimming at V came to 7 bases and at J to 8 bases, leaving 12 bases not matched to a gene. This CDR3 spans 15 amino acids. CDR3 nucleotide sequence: TGTGCCAGCACGATGGGACTAGCAAACGGGTATGAGCAGTTCTTC. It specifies CASTMGLANGYEQFF.

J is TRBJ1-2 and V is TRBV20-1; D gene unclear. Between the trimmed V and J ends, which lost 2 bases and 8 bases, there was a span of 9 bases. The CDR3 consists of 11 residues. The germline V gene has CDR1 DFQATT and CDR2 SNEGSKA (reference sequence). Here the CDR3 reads CSARNAYGYTF. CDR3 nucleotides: TGCAGTGCTAGAAACGCCTACGGCTACACCTTC.

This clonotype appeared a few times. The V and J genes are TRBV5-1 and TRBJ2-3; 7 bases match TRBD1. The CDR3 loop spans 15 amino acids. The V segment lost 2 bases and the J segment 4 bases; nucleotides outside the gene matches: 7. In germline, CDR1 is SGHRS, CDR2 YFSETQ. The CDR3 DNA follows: TGCGCCAGCAGCTTAACAGGGGCCCCCGCAGATACGCAGTATTTT. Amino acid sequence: CASSLTGAPADTQYF.

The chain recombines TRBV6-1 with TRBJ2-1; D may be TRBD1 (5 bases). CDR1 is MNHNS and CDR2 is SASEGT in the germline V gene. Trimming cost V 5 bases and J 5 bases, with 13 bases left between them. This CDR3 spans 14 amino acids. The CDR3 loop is CASSFLGADNEQFF. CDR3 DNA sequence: TGTGCCAGCAGTTTTTTAGGGGCAGACAATGAGCAGTTCTTC.

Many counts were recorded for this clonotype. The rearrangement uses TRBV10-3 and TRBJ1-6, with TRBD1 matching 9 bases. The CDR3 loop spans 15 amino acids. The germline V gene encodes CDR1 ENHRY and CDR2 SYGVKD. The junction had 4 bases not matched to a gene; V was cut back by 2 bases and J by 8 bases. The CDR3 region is CAISEPDRGDSPLHF. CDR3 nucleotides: TGTGCCATCAGTGAGCCCGACAGGGGGGATTCACCCCTCCACTTT.

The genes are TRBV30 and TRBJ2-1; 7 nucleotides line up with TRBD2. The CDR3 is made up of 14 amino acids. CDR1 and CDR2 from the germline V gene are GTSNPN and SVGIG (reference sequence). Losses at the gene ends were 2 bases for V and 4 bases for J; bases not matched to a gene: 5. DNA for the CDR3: TGTGCCTGGAGTTGGCTAGCGGATTACAATGAGCAGTTCTTC. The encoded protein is CAWSWLADYNEQFF.

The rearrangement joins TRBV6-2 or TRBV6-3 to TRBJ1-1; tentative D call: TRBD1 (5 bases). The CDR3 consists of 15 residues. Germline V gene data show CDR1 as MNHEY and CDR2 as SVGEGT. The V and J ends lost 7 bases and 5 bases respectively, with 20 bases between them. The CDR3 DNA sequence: TGTGCCAGCATCCCCCCGGGGGGATGGGGAACTGAAGCTTTCTTT. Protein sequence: CASIPPGGWGTEAFF.

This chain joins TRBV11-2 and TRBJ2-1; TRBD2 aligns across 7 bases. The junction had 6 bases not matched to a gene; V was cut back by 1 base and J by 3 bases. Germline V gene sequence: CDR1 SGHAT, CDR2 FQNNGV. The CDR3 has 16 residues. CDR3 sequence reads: CASSLASGDYYNEQFF. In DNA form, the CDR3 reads TGTGCCAGCAGCTTAGCCTCCGGGGACTACTACAATGAGCAGTTCTTC.

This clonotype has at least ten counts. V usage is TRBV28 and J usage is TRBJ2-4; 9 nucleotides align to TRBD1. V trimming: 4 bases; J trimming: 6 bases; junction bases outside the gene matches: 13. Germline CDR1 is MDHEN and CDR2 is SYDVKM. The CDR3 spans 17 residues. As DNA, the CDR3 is TGTGCCAGCAGTTCCCCGGCCGGGACAGGGAATCGAAACATTCAGTACTTC. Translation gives CASSSPAGTGNRNIQYF.

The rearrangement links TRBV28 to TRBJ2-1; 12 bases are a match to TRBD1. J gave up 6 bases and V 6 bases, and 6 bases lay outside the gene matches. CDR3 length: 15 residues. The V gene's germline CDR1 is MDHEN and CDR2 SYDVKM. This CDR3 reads CASSPGQGAFNEQFF. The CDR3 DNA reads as TGTGCCAGCAGCCCGGGACAGGGGGCTTTCAATGAGCAGTTCTTC.

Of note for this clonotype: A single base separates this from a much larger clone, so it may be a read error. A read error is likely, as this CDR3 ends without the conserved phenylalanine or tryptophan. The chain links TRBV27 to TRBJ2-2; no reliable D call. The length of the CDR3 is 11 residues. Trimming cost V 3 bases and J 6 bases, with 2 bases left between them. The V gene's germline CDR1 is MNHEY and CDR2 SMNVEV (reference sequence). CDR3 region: CASSFAGELFS. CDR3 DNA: TGTGCCAGCAGTTTTGCCGGGGAGCTGTTTTCT.

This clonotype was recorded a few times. The CDR3: CASSRAGGDTQYF. DNA for the CDR3: TGTGCCAGCAGCCGAGCGGGTGGTGATACGCAGTATTTT. V and J are TRBV7-2 and TRBJ2-3; a possible D gene is TRBD2 (6 bases). Trimming took off 5 bases at V and 6 bases at J, with 12 bases between the two ends. From germline, CDR1 is SGHTA and CDR2 FQGNSA. The CDR3 runs 13 residues.

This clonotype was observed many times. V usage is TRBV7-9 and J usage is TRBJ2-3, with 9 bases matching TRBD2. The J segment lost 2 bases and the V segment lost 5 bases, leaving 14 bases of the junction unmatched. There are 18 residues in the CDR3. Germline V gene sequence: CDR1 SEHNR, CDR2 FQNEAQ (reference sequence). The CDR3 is CASSDPSGTSNPTDTQYF. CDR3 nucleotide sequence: TGTGCCAGCAGCGATCCCTCCGGGACTAGCAACCCCACAGATACGCAGTATTTT. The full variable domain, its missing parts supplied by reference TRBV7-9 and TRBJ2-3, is DTGVSQNPRHKITKRGQNVTFRCDPISEHNRLYWYRQTLGQGPEFLTYFQNEAQLEKSRLLSDRFSAERPKGSFSTLEIQRTEQGDSAMYLCASSDPSGTSNPTDTQYFGPGTRLTVL.

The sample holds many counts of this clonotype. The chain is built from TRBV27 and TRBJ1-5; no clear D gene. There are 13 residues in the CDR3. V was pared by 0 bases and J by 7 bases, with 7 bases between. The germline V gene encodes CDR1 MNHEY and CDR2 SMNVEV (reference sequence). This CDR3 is CASSLSPGQPQHF. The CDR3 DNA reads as TGTGCCAGCAGTTTATCTCCTGGGCAGCCCCAGCATTTT.

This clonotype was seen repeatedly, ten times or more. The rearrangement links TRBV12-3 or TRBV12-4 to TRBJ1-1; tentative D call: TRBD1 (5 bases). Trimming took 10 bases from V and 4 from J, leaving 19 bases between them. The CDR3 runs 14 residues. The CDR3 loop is CATTLKTGGTEAFF. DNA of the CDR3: TGTGCCACCACACTCAAGACTGGGGGCACTGAAGCTTTCTTT.

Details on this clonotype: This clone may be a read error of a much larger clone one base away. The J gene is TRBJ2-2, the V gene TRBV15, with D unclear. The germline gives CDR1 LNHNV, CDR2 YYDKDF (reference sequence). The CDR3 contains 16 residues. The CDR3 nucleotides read TGTGCCGCCAGCAGAGTTTTAGGGATGAACACCGGGGAGCTGTTTTTT. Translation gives CAASRVLGMNTGELFF.

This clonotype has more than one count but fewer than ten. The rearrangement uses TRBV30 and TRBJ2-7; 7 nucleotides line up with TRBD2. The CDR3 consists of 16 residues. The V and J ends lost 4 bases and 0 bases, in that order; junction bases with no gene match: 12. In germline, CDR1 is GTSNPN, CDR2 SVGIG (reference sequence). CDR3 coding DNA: TGTGCCTGGATCCCTGGGGGAGGGTTGCTCTCCTACGAGCAGTACTTC. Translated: CAWIPGGGLLSYEQYF.

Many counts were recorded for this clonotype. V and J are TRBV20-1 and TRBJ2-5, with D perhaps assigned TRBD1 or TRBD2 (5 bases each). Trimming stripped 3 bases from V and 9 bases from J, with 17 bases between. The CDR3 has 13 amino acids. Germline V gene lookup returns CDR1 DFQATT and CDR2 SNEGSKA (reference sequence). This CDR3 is CSASQPGTYSQYF. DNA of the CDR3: TGCAGTGCTAGCCAGCCCGGGACGTATTCCCAGTACTTC.

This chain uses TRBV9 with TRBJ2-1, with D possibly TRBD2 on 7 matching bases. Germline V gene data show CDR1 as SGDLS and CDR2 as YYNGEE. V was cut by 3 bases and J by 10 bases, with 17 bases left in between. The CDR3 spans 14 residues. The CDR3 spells CASSGPGGSGEQFF. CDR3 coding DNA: TGTGCCAGCAGCGGGCCGGGGGGCTCGGGAGAGCAGTTCTTC.

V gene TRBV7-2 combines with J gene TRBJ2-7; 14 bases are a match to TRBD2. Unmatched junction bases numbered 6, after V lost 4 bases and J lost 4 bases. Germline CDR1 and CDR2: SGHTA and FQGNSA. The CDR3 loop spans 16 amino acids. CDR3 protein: CASSSKTSGRAYEQYF. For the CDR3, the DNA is TGTGCCAGCAGCTCAAAGACTAGCGGGAGGGCTTACGAGCAGTACTTC.

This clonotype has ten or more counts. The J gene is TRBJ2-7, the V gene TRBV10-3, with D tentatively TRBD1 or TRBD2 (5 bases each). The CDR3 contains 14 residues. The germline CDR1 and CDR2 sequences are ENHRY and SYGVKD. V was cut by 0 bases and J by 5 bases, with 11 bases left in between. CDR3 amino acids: CAISESRGVNEQYF. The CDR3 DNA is TGTGCCATCAGTGAGTCAAGAGGGGTGAACGAGCAGTACTTC.

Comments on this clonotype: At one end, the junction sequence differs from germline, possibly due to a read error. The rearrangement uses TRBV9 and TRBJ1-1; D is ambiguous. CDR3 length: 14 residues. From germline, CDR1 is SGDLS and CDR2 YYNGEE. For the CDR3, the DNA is TGTGCCAGCGGCGTGGGGATATCGAACACTGAAGCTTTCTTT. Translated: CASGVGISNTEAFF.